Included here is one T cell receptor (beta chain) sequence, with context. Generated by immunoSEQ multiplex PCR, the TCRdb table keeps only in-frame clones and is missing some. The profile covers roughly 57,000 clones, with about 90% appearing a single time and about 0.6% taken by the ten largest. Trimming took 1 base from V and 8 from J; bases not matched to a gene: 10. CDR1 and CDR2 (germline): KGHSH, LQKENI. CDR3 length: 15 residues. The data were obtained in a study of T cell changes during pregnancy in multiple sclerosis. The material sequenced was CD4+ T cells from peripheral blood mononuclear cells, taken after pregnancy. The chain uses TRBV18 and TRBJ1-2; 7 positions agree with TRBD1. This receptor was obtained from a female donor with multiple sclerosis, enrolled in a pregnancy study. Here the CDR3 reads CASSPLPRDRRGYTF. CDR3 coding DNA: TGTGCCAGCTCACCACTACCCCGGGACAGAAGAGGCTACACCTTC.